This TCR beta chain comes out of a study of blood T cell repertoires in COVID-19. On the study more broadly: The samples span acute and convalescent COVID-19 from the United States, Italy and Spain. Sources were T cells, B-cell-depleted T cells, or PBMCs; the material itself was cDNA or gDNA.

Under the authors' procedure: Reference gene primer amplification yielded estimated nucleated cell counts. Clones were read by immunoSEQ multiplex PCR, and TCRdb kept only the in-frame ones, dropping some. V and J calls and clone size are those listed in that table; D and trimming were worked out from the DNA. The sample has around 260,000 clones, over 70% seen once; the top ten hold approximately 10%. Trimming took 2 bases from V and 4 from J, leaving 17 bases between them. The CDR3 totals 16 residues. Germline V gives CDR1 SEHNR, CDR2 FQNEAQ (reference sequence). The Seattle patients joined while their infection was active and were tracked longitudinally afterward. This clone was found once.

Sequenced input: peripheral blood. This chain links TRBV7-9 with TRBJ1-2; no reliable D call. The sequence was collected from a woman aged 65 to 85 with COVID-19, enrolled during active disease. The CDR3 loop is CASSLSLRRSRYGYTF. The CDR3 region has the DNA TGTGCCAGCAGCTTAAGTTTACGGAGAAGCCGCTATGGCTACACCTTC. The whole variable domain, filled in from reference TRBV7-9 and TRBJ1-2, reads DTGVSQNPRHKITKRGQNVTFRCDPISEHNRLYWYRQTLGQGPEFLTYFQNEAQLEKSRLLSDRFSAERPKGSFSTLEIQRTEQGDSAMYLCASSLSLRRSRYGYTFGSGTRLTVV.